The text below deals with one T cell receptor beta chain. Data came from immunoSEQ multiplex PCR; TCRdb stores just in-frame clones and leaves some out. The table lists around 50,000 clones, 70% to 85% of them singletons, with around 5.4% in the top ten. This CDR3 is built from 15 residues. Trimming cost V 5 bases and J 4 bases, with 16 bases left between them. The V gene's germline CDR1 is SGHAT and CDR2 FQDESV (reference sequence). This entry comes from a study of blood T cell repertoires in COVID-19. Cohort allocation depended upon clinical history that participants reported. Sequencing input: PBMCs or T cells enriched from blood (not recorded which). The chain combines TRBV11-1 with TRBJ2-3; D may be TRBD1 (5 bases). The receptor comes from a woman in her forties or fifties with acute COVID-19. This chain's CDR3 is CASSRGPTSADTQYF. As DNA, the CDR3 is TGTGCCAGCAGCAGGGGCCCTACCTCGGCAGATACGCAGTATTTT.